Listed below are T cell receptor beta chains from one sample, sequenced in a study of identical twins. Each CDR3 protein gets one entry after TCRdb re-called the 5' RACE reads with MiXCR. The sample holds around 1.7 million distinct CDR3 sequences, roughly 35% seen once. Sequences were obtained from cord blood. The receptors originated from a newborn girl in good health. Both conserved end residues are part of each CDR3. The D gene is left open where the match is weak.

d_call v_call cdr3_aa
- TRBV6-1 CASEPAVPVYGYTF
TRBD2 TRBV20-1 CSARGAGLAENEQYF
TRBD2 TRBV9 CASSSQQSGGYEQYF
- TRBV12-3/TRBV12-4 CASSFKAYSNQPQHF
TRBD2 TRBV19 CASSAGGGQYF
TRBD2 TRBV28 CASSFVWTSGLSIGGGELFF
TRBD1 TRBV6-1 CATFGYRGRYEQYF
- TRBV20-1 CSARGQAAEAFF
- TRBV12-3/TRBV12-4 CASSSPGPVETQYF
- TRBV24-1 CATSDSSFRKGEETQYF
- TRBV24-1 CATSDLNNYGYTF
TRBD2 TRBV9 CASSATSGSYNEQYF
TRBD2 TRBV12-3/TRBV12-4 CASSLGTSGFTDTQYF
TRBD1 TRBV5-5 CASSLASGQGFYGYTF
TRBD2 TRBV12-3/TRBV12-4 CASSFRSGLGYYNEQFF
- TRBV20-1 CSFLSVGQQFF
- TRBV7-8 CASRKWILLGEQYF
- TRBV25-1 CASSESAGSSYNEQFF
TRBD1 TRBV18 CASSPTQGKEFF
TRBD2 TRBV4-2 CASSHDSLAGPDNEQYF
- TRBV2 CASSVRETRYF
- TRBV20-1 CSASIIAAGAETQYF
TRBD1 TRBV28 CAGTQPSQGESIRNTEAFF
TRBD1 TRBV5-4 CASSLAAGGTGELFF
- TRBV12-3/TRBV12-4 CASRGVGGTGELFF
- TRBV20-1 CSARDERVSTDTQYF
TRBD2 TRBV28 CASSRTSGRYQETQYF
- TRBV4-1 CASSPGVLNPNTGELFF
- TRBV27 CASRKDHEQYF
- TRBV30 CAWSVGRADTQYF
- TRBV6-1 CASSDGGGLSEAFF
- TRBV20-1 CSARDLRPTDTQYF
- TRBV7-9 CASSPRRTESSPFRNTQYF
- TRBV10-2 CASSESGLRRSNYGYTF
TRBD1 TRBV6-1 CASKTQGAYGYTF
- TRBV24-1 CATSDSRASHNEQFF
TRBD1 TRBV3-1 CASSHTQGAKPQHF
- TRBV4-1 CASSQANWARTEAFF
- TRBV7-9 CASELDNEQFF
- TRBV20-1 CSARGSPYNEQFF
- TRBV28 CASSLGRGYHQPQHF
- TRBV3-1 CASSQERPNGYTF
TRBD2 TRBV3-1 CASSLSGGRTQYF
TRBD2 TRBV7-2 CASSDLAGALYEQYF
TRBD1 TRBV9 CACSVGQGPYTEAFF
TRBD2 TRBV7-2 CASSLLAVFYNEQFF
- TRBV10-3 CAIRGVRFRNNEQYF
TRBD1 TRBV11-3 CASSSSGTGNYNEQFF
- TRBV6-6 CASSYSWGSTDTQYF
- TRBV20-1 CSARGLFSADTQYF
TRBD1 TRBV12-3/TRBV12-4 CASSRRGLGYGYTF
- TRBV7-9 CASRPRWSLRVYNEQYF
- TRBV4-1 CASSPGARESYNEQYF
- TRBV4-2 CASSQVDRLYEQYF
- TRBV5-1 CAGSLVPGSGGYTF
- TRBV4-2 CASSPFNGKYEQYF